These 7 T cell receptor beta chains originate from one sample sequenced in a study of cytomegalovirus exposure and HLA in healthy donors. PCR employed 60 Vbeta and 13 Jbeta primers. Repertoires were generated with immunoSEQ multiplex PCR, while TCRdb's copy carries only in-frame clones and drops some. This repertoire shows 100,000 or so clones, roughly four fifths found once; its top ten account for under 1.5%. Sequencing used PBMCs. The receptors were sampled from a man aged 40-55 years in good health and CMV-seronegative.

This chain joins TRBV5-8 and TRBJ1-3, with D possibly TRBD1 on 5 matching bases. The length of the CDR3 is 16 residues. CDR1 and CDR2 from the germline V gene are SGHTS and YDEGEE. With 5 bases removed from V and 1 base from J, the gap between germline ends came to 16 bases. The CDR3 nucleotides read TGTGCCAGCAGGACACCAGTGGGGACTTCTGGAAACACCATATATTTT. This codes for CASRTPVGTSGNTIYF. The variable domain in full, with the rest retrieved from reference TRBV5-8 and TRBJ1-3, is EAGVTQSPTHLIKTRGQQATLRCSPISGHTSVYWYQQALGLGLQFLLWYDEGEERNRGNFPPRFSGRQFPNYSSELNVNALELEDSALYLCASRTPVGTSGNTIYFGEGSWLTVV.

This rearrangement joins TRBV27 to TRBJ1-3; no firm D call. Deletions cut 2 bases from V and 4 bases from J, with 12 bases between. The CDR3 totals 15 residues. Looked up from germline, CDR1 is MNHEY and CDR2 is SMNVEV (reference sequence). The CDR3 loop is CASSLDPGIGNTIYF. The CDR3 coding sequence is TGTGCCAGCAGTTTAGATCCCGGGATAGGAAACACCATATATTTT.

The chain employs TRBV5-1 and TRBJ1-6, with 9 bases aligning to TRBD1. In germline, CDR1 is SGHRS, CDR2 YFSETQ. Trimming cost V 4 bases and J 8 bases; bases outside gene matches: 7. CDR3 length equals 15 residues. The DNA of the CDR3 is TGCGCCAGCAGCGAATCGACAGGGGGGGATTCACCCCTCCACTTT. Encoded protein: CASSESTGGDSPLHF.

The V call is TRBV7-6, the J call TRBJ1-2; D is uncertain. The CDR3 is made up of 12 amino acids. V dropped 5 bases and J dropped 4 bases, with 8 bases sitting between them. Germline lookup yields CDR1 SGHVS and CDR2 FNYEAQ. CDR3 loop: CASSDGSYGYTF. The CDR3 DNA is TGTGCCAGCAGCGATGGTAGCTATGGCTACACCTTC.

J is TRBJ2-2 and V is TRBV2; 7 bases line up with TRBD1. CDR1 SNHLY and CDR2 FYNNEI come from the germline V gene. The CDR3 has 13 amino acids. The ends lost 10 bases at V and 5 bases at J; junction bases unmatched: 7. The CDR3 DNA reads TGTGCCACCCGGACAGGTCCAACCGGGGAGCTGTTTTTT. It encodes CATRTGPTGELFF.

The genes are TRBV28 and TRBJ1-2, with 7 nucleotides matching TRBD1. Per the germline V gene, CDR1 is MDHEN and CDR2 is SYDVKM. V was clipped by 5 bases and J by 7 bases; unmatched bases: 19. CDR3 size: 17 residues. The CDR3 loop is CASSTPGTQGVVSGYTF. In nucleotides, the CDR3 is TGTGCCAGCAGTACTCCCGGGACGCAGGGGGTTGTAAGTGGCTACACCTTC.

The chain has TRBV2 and TRBJ1-2; a weak D match, TRBD1 (6 bases). Between the trimmed V and J ends, which lost 4 bases and 7 bases, there was a span of 13 bases. Germline V gene lookup returns CDR1 SNHLY and CDR2 FYNNEI. This CDR3 contains 13 residues. In nucleotides, the CDR3 is TGTGCCAGCAGTGGCACAGGGTATTCTGGCTACACCTTC. Protein: CASSGTGYSGYTF.